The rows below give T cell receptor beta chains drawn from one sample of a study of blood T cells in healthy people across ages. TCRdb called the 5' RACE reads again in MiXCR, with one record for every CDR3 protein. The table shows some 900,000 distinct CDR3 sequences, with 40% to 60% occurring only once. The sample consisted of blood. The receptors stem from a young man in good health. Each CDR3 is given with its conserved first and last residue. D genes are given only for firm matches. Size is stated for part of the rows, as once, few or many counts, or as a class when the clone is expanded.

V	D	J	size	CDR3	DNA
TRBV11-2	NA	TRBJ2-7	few	CASSSALFRPQEQYF	TGTGCCAGCAGCTCGGCCTTGTTCAGGCCTCAGGAGCAGTACTTC
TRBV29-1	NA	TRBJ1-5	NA	CSVEVDGSGNQPQHF	TGCAGCGTTGAAGTTGACGGTTCGGGCAATCAGCCCCAGCATTTT
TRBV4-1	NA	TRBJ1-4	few	CASSQRGYSDEKLFF	TGCGCCAGCAGCCAAAGGGGCTACTCAGACGAAAAACTGTTTTTT
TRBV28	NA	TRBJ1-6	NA	CASSLGTPAALHF	TGTGCCAGCAGTTTGGGGACACCCGCGGCCCTCCACTTT
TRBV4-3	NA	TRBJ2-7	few	CASSPASRKHEQYF	TGCGCCAGCAGCCCAGCGTCAAGGAAACACGAGCAGTACTTC
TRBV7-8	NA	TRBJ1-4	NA	CASSLLEYNEKLFF	TGTGCCAGCAGCTTATTAGAGTATAATGAAAAACTGTTTTTT
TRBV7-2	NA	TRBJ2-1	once	CASSREAGLGNEQFF	TGTGCCAGCAGCCGAGAGGCGGGACTGGGTAATGAGCAGTTCTTC
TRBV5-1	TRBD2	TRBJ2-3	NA	CASSPGLATSTDTQYF	TGCGCCAGCAGTCCCGGACTAGCAACTAGCACAGATACGCAGTATTTT
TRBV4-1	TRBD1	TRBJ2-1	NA	CASSQGPGQGINEQFF	TGCGCCAGCAGCCAAGGACCGGGACAGGGGATTAATGAGCAGTTCTTC
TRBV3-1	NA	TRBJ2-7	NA	CASSQDWQGSYEQYF	TGTGCCAGCAGCCAAGATTGGCAGGGGTCCTACGAGCAGTACTTC
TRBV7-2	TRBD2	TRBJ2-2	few	CASSPTSGDTGELFF	TGTGCCAGCAGCCCGACTAGCGGTGACACCGGGGAGCTGTTTTTT
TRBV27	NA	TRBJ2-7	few	CASSFIPSGQGHEQYF	TGTGCCAGCAGTTTTATCCCTTCGGGGCAGGGGCACGAGCAGTACTTC
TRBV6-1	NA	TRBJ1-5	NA	CASSQQEGQGNQPQHF	TGTGCCAGCAGTCAGCAGGAGGGGCAGGGCAATCAGCCCCAGCATTTT
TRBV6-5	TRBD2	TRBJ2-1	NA	CASSTDAGGGHNEQFF	TGTGCCAGCAGTACGGATGCGGGAGGGGGCCACAATGAGCAGTTCTTC
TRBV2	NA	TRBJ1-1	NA	CASRGLDTEAFF	TGTGCCAGCAGGGGTTTGGACACTGAAGCTTTCTTT
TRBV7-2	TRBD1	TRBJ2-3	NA	CASSHRDSQYF	TGTGCCAGCAGCCACCGGGACAGCCAGTATTTT
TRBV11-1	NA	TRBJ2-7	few	CASSLAGVTREQYF	TGTGCCAGCAGCTTAGCAGGAGTCACCCGGGAGCAGTACTTC
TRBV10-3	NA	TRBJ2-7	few	CAISESDREVYEQYF	TGTGCCATCAGTGAGTCAGACAGGGAGGTCTACGAGCAGTACTTC
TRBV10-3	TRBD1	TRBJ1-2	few	CAISGQGNGYTF	TGTGCCATCAGCGGACAGGGGAACGGCTACACCTTC
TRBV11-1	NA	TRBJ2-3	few	CASSLQGAYTDTQYF	TGTGCCAGCAGCCTACAGGGCGCCTACACAGATACGCAGTATTTT
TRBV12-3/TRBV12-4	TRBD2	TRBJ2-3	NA	CASSFGRQGTDTQYF	TGTGCCAGCAGTTTCGGGAGGCAGGGCACAGATACGCAGTATTTT
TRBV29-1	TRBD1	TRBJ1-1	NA	CSVQGTGITEAFF	TGCAGCGTGCAAGGGACAGGGATCACTGAAGCTTTCTTT
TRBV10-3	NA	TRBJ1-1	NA	CAIRNSNTEAFF	TGTGCCATCAGAAACAGTAACACTGAAGCTTTCTTT
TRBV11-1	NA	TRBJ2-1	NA	CASSLVGPETAALGSYNEQFF	TGTGCCAGCAGCTTAGTAGGTCCCGAGACAGCTGCATTGGGTTCCTACAATGAGCAGTTCTTC
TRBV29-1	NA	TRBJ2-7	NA	CSVEEATEGSYEQYF	TGCAGCGTTGAAGAGGCCACGGAGGGCTCCTACGAGCAGTACTTC
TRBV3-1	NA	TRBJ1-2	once	CASSQESARGYTF	TGTGCCAGCAGCCAAGAGTCGGCTAGGGGCTACACCTTC
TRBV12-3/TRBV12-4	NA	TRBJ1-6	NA	CASKREFNSPLHF	TGTGCCAGCAAGAGGGAATTTAATTCACCCCTCCACTTT
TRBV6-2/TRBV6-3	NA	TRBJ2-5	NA	CAVREGTKETQYF	TGTGCCGTCAGAGAGGGGACCAAAGAGACCCAGTACTTC
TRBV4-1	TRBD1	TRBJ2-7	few	CASSETGGASEQYF	TGCGCCAGCAGCGAGACAGGGGGCGCGTCCGAGCAGTACTTC
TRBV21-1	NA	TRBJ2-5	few	CASSKKVEEETQYF	TGTGCCAGCAGCAAAAAGGTCGAGGAAGAGACCCAGTACTTC
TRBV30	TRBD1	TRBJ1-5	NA	CAWTGQGIYQPQHF	TGTGCCTGGACGGGACAGGGGATCTATCAGCCCCAGCATTTT
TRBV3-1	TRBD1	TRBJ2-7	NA	CASSPLTGEAYEQYF	TGTGCCAGCAGCCCCCTGACAGGGGAAGCCTACGAGCAGTACTTC
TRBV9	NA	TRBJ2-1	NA	CASSSAGVWTGLGEQFF	TGTGCCAGCAGCTCAGCTGGAGTTTGGACGGGTCTTGGGGAGCAGTTCTTC
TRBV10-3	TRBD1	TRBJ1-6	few	CAISESTQGTLNSPLHF	TGTGCCATCAGTGAGAGCACACAGGGGACCCTTAATTCACCCCTCCACTTT
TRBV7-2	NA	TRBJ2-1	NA	CASSLGYRNEQFF	TGTGCCAGCAGCTTAGGATATCGGAATGAGCAGTTCTTC
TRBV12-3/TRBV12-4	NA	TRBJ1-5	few	CASRPQGREQPQHF	TGTGCCAGCAGGCCTCAGGGGAGAGAACAGCCCCAGCATTTT
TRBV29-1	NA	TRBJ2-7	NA	CSVGQKTYEQYF	TGCAGCGTCGGACAGAAAACCTACGAGCAGTACTTC
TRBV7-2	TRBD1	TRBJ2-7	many	CASSAGQGFFYEQYF	TGTGCCAGCAGCGCAGGACAGGGGTTCTTCTACGAGCAGTACTTC
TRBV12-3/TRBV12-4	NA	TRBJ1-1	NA	CASTSGQLNTGAFF	TGTGCCAGCACCTCTGGACAGTTGAACACTGGAGCTTTCTTT
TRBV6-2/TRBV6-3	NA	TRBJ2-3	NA	CASSYTRDEPTDTQYF	TGTGCCAGCAGTTACACCCGGGACGAGCCCACAGATACGCAGTATTTT
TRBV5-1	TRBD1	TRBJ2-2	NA	CASSLGQGASSTAGELFF	TGCGCCAGCAGCTTGGGACAGGGGGCTTCTTCTACCGCCGGGGAGCTGTTTTTT
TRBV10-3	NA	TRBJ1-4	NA	CAISESAEANEKLFF	TGTGCCATCAGTGAGTCGGCGGAGGCTAATGAAAAACTGTTTTTT
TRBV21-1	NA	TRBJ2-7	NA	CADPPGQGLVEQYF	TGTGCCGACCCCCCGGGACAGGGTCTGGTCGAGCAGTACTTC
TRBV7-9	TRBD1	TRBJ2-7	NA	CASRPTGTGVAYEQYF	TGTGCCAGCAGGCCCACCGGGACAGGGGTAGCCTACGAGCAGTACTTC
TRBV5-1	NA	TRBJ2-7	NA	CASSFVFGTPDSYNEQYF	TGCGCCAGCAGCTTCGTGTTCGGGACGCCCGATTCCTACAATGAGCAGTACTTC
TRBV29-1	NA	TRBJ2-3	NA	CSVRGGKGADTQYF	TGCAGCGTTCGCGGGGGCAAGGGGGCAGATACGCAGTATTTT
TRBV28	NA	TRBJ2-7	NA	CASSYPGAYYEQYF	TGTGCCAGCAGTTACCCAGGGGCATACTACGAGCAGTACTTC
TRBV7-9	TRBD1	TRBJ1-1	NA	CASSPGTGERAFF	TGTGCCAGCAGCCCCGGGACAGGGGAGAGAGCTTTCTTT
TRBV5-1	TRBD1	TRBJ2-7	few	CASSLEGGLSYEQYF	TGTGCCAGCAGCTTGGAAGGGGGCCTCTCCTACGAGCAGTACTTC